This TCR beta chain came from a study of cytomegalovirus exposure and HLA in healthy donors. This CDR3 comprises 15 residues. Germline CDR1 is MNHNS and CDR2 is SASEGT. Trimming cost V 2 bases and J 5 bases, with 15 bases left between them. Use of 60 Vbeta and 13 Jbeta primers characterized the PCR. Profiling relied on immunoSEQ multiplex PCR, and the TCRdb table lists in-frame clones only, not all of them. The sample holds some 150,000 clones, around 84% seen once. Sequencing was performed on PBMCs. The genes are TRBV6-1 and TRBJ2-5; weak D call: TRBD2 (7 bases). This receptor was obtained from a boy younger than 10 in good health and CMV-seronegative. In nucleotides, the CDR3 is TGTGCCAGCAGTGAAAGGGGGGGGCCAGGGGAGACCCAGTACTTC. Residues: CASSERGGPGETQYF.